The TCR beta chain described here comes from a study of blood T cell repertoires in COVID-19. On the study more broadly: Researchers got acute and convalescent COVID-19 samples from the United States, Italy and Spain.

In the original processing: Amplifying reference gene primers gave estimates of nucleated cell counts. Clones were read by immunoSEQ multiplex PCR, and TCRdb kept only the in-frame ones, dropping some. V and J calls plus clone size are reproduced from that table; the DNA served to infer D and trimming. The data hold about 240,000 clones, with 80% to 90% observed a single time. The participants were between roughly 18 and 100 years old and came from 24 US areas. The specimen sequenced was PBMCs or T cells enriched from blood (not recorded which). The source of this sequence is a woman aged 30 to 39 with acute COVID-19.

In DNA form, the CDR3 reads TGTGCCAGCAGCCAAGACTCTTCAGGGACAGGGGGCGATGGCTACACCTTC. Translation gives CASSQDSSGTGGDGYTF. The J gene is TRBJ1-2, the V gene TRBV3-1 (or the pseudogene TRBV3-2); 12 bases fit TRBD1. V lost 0 bases and J lost 6; bases outside the gene matches: 8. There are 17 residues in the CDR3. The germline gives CDR1 LGHDT, CDR2 YNNKEL (reference sequence).